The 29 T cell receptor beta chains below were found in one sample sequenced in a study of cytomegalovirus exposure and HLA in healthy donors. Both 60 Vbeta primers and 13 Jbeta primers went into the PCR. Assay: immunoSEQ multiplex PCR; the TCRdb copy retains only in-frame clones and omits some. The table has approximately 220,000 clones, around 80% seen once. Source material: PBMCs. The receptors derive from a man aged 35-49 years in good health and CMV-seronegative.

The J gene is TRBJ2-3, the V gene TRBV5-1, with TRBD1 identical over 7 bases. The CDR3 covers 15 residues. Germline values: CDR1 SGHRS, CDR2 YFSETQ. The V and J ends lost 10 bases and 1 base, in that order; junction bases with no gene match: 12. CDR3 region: CACSRGIIGTDTQYF. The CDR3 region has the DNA TGCGCCTGCTCCAGGGGGATCATCGGCACAGATACGCAGTATTTT.

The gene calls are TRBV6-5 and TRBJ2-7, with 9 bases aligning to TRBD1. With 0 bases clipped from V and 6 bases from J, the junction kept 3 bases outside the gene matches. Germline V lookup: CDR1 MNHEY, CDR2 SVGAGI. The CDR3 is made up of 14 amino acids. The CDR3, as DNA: TGTGCCAGCAGTTACTCGGGACAGGGTTCCGAGCAGTACTTC. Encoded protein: CASSYSGQGSEQYF.

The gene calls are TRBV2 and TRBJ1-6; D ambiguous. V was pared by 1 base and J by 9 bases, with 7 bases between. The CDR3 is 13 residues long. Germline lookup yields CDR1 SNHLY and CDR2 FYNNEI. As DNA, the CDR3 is TGTGCCAGCAGTGAAGAAGGAGGTTCACCCCTCCACTTT. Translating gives CASSEEGGSPLHF. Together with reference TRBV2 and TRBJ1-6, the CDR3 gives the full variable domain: EPEVTQTPSHQVTQMGQEVILRCVPISNHLYFYWYRQILGQKVEFLVSFYNNEISEKSEIFDDQFSVERPDGSNFTLKIRSTKLEDSAMYFCASSEEGGSPLHFGNGTRLTVT.

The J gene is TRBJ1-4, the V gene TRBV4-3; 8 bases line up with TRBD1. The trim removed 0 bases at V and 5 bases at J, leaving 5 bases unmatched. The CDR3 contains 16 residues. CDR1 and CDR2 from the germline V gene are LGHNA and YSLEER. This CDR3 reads CASSQEEAGGNEKLFF. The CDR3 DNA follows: TGCGCCAGCAGCCAAGAGGAGGCAGGGGGCAATGAAAAACTGTTTTTT.

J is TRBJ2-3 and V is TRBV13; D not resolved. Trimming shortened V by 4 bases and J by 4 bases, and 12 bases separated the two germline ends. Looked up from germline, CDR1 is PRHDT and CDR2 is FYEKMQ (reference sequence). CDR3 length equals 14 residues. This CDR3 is CASSSRRVADTQYF. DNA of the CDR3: TGTGCCAGCAGCTCCCGTCGGGTGGCAGATACGCAGTATTTT. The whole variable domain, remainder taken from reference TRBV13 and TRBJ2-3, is AAGVIQSPRHLIKEKRETATLKCYPIPRHDTVYWYQQGPGQDPQFLISFYEKMQSDKGSIPDRFSAQQFSDYHSELNMSSLELGDSALYFCASSSRRVADTQYFGPGTRLTVL.

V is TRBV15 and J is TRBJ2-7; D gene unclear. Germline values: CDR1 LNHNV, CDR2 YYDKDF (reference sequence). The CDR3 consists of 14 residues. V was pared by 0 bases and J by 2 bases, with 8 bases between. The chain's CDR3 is CATSRDSTAYEQYF. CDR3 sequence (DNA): TGTGCCACCAGCAGAGATTCCACGGCCTACGAGCAGTACTTC.

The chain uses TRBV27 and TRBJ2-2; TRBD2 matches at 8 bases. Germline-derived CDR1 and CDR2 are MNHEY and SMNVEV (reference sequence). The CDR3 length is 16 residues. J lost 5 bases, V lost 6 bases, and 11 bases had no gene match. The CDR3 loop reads CASRYSLAGGTGELFF. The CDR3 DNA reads TGTGCCAGCAGATACTCTCTAGCGGGCGGGACCGGGGAGCTGTTTTTT.

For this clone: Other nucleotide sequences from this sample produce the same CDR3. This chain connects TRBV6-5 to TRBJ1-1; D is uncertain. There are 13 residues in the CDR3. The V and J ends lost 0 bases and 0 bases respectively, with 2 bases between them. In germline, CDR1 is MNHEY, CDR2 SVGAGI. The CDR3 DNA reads TGTGCCAGCAGTTACTCCATGAACACTGAAGCTTTCTTT. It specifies CASSYSMNTEAFF.

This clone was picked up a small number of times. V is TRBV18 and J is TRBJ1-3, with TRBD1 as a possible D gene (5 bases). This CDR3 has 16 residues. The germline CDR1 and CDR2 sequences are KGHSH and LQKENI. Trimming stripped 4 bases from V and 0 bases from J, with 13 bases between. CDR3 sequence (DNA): TGTGCCAGCTCACTTGCCAGGGTACTCTCTGGAAACACCATATATTTT. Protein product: CASSLARVLSGNTIYF.

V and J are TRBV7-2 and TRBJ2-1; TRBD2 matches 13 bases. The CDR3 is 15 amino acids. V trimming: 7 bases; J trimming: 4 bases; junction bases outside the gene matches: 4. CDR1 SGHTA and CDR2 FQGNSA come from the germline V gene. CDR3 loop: CASTLGLAGYNEQFF. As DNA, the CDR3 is TGTGCCAGCACATTGGGACTAGCGGGGTACAATGAGCAGTTCTTC.

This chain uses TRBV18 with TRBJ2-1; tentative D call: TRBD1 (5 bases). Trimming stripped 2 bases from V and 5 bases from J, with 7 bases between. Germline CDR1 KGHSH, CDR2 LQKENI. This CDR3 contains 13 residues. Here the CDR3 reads CASSPTGNNEQFF. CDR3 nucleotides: TGTGCCAGCTCACCAACAGGTAACAATGAGCAGTTCTTC.

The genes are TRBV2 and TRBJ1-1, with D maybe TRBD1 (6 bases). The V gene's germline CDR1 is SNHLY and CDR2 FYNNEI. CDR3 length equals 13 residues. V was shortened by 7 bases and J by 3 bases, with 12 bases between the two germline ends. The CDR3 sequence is CASMGGGDTEAFF. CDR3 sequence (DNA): TGTGCCAGCATGGGAGGGGGGGACACTGAAGCTTTCTTT.

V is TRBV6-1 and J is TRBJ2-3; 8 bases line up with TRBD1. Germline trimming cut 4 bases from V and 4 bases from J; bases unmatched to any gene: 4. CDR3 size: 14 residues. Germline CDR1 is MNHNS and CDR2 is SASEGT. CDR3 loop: CASSGTGYSDTQYF. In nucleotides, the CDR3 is TGTGCCAGCAGTGGGACAGGGTACTCAGATACGCAGTATTTT.

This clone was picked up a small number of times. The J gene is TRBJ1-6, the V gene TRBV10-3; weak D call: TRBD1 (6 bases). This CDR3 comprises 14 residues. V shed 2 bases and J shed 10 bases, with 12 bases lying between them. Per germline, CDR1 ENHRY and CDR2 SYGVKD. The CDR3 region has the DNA TGTGCCATCAGTGAGCAGACAGGAGACTCACCCCTCCACTTT. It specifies CAISEQTGDSPLHF.

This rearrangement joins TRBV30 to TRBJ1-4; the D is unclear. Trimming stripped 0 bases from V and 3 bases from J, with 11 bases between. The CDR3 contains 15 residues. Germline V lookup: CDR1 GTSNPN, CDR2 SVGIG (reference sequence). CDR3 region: CAWSVGQNPNEKLFF. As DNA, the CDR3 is TGTGCCTGGAGTGTGGGCCAGAACCCTAATGAAAAACTGTTTTTT.

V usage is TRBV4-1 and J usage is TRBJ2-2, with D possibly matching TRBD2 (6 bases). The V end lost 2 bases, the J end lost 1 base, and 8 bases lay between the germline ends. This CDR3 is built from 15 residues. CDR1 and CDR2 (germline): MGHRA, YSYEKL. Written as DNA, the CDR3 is TGCGCCAGCAGCCAATCGGGACTGAACACCGGGGAGCTGTTTTTT. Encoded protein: CASSQSGLNTGELFF.

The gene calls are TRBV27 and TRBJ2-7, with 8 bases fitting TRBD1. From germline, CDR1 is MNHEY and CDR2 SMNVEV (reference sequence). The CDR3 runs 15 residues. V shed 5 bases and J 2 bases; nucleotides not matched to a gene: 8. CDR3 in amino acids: CASSLGRQGTYEQYF. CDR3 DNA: TGTGCCAGCAGTCTAGGACGACAGGGGACCTACGAGCAGTACTTC.

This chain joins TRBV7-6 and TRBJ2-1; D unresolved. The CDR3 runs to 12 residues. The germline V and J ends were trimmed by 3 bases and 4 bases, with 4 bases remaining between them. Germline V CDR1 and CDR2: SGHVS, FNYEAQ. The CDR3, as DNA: TGTGCCAGCAGCTTTCAATACAATGAGCAGTTCTTC. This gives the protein CASSFQYNEQFF.

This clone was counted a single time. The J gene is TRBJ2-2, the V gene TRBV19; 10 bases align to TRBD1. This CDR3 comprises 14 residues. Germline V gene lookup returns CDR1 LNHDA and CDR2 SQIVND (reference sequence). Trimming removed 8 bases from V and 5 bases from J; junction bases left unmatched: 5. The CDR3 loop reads CASRDRGWTGELFF. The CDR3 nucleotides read TGTGCCAGTCGGGACAGGGGATGGACCGGGGAGCTGTTTTTT.

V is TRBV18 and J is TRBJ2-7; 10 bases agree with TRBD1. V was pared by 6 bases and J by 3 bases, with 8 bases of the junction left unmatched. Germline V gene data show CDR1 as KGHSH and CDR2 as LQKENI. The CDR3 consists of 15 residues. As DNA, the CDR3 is TGTGCCAGCTCCCCCGGGACAGGGGACCTCTACGAGCAGTACTTC. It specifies CASSPGTGDLYEQYF.

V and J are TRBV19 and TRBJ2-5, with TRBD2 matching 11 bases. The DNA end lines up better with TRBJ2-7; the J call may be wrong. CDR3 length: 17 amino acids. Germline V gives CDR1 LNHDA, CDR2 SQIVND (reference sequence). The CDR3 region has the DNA TGTGCCAGTAGTATCCCCCCCCTTAGCGGGAGGGCCTACGAGCAGTACTTC. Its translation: CASSIPPLSGRAYEQYF.

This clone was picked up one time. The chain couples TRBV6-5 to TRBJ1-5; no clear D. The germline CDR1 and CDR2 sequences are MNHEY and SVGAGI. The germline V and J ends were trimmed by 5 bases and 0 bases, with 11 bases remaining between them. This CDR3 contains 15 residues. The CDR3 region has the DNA TGTGCCAGCAGTCCGGGAAGTTATAGCAATCAGCCCCAGCATTTT. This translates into CASSPGSYSNQPQHF.

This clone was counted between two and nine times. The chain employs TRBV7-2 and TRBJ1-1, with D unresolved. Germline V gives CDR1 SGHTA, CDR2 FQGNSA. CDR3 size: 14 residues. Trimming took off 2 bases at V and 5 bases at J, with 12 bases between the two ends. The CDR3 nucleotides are TGTGCCAGCAGCTTAAGCTCCGGGAAGACTGAAGCTTTCTTT. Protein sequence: CASSLSSGKTEAFF.

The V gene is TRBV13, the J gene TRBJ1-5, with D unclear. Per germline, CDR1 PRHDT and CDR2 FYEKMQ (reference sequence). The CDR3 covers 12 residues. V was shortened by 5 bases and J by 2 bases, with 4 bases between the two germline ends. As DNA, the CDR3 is TGTGCCAGCAGCCAGGGCAATCAGCCCCAGCATTTT. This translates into CASSQGNQPQHF.

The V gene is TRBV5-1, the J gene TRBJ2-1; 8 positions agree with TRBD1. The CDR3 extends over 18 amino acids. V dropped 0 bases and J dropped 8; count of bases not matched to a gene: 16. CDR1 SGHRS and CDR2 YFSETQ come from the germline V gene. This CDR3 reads CASSLVGLTGGKGDEQFF. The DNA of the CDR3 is TGCGCCAGCAGCTTGGTCGGGCTTACAGGGGGAAAGGGGGATGAGCAGTTCTTC.

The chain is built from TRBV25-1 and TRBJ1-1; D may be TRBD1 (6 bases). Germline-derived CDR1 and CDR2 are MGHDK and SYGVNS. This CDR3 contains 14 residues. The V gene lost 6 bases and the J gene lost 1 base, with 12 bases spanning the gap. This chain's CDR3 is CASSMTGKNTEAFF. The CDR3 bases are TGTGCCAGCAGCATGACAGGAAAGAACACTGAAGCTTTCTTT.

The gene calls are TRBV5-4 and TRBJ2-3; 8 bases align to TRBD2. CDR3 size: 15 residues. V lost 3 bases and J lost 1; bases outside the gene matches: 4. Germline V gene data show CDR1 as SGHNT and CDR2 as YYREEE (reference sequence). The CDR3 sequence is CASSSRRGGTDTQYF. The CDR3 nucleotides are TGTGCCAGCAGCTCTCGGCGGGGGGGCACAGATACGCAGTATTTT.

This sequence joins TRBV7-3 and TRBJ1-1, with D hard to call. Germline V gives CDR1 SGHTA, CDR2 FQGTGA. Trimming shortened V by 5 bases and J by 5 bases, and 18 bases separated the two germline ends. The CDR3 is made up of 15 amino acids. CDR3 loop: CASSLLGPQTTEAFF. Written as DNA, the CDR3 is TGTGCCAGCAGCCTCCTTGGGCCCCAAACGACTGAAGCTTTCTTT.

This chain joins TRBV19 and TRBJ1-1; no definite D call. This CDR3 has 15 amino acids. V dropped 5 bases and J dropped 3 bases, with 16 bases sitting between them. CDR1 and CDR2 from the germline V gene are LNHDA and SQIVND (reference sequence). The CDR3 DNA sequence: TGTGCCAGTAGTTCGACTCGGAGATTCTACACTGAAGCTTTCTTT. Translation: CASSSTRRFYTEAFF.